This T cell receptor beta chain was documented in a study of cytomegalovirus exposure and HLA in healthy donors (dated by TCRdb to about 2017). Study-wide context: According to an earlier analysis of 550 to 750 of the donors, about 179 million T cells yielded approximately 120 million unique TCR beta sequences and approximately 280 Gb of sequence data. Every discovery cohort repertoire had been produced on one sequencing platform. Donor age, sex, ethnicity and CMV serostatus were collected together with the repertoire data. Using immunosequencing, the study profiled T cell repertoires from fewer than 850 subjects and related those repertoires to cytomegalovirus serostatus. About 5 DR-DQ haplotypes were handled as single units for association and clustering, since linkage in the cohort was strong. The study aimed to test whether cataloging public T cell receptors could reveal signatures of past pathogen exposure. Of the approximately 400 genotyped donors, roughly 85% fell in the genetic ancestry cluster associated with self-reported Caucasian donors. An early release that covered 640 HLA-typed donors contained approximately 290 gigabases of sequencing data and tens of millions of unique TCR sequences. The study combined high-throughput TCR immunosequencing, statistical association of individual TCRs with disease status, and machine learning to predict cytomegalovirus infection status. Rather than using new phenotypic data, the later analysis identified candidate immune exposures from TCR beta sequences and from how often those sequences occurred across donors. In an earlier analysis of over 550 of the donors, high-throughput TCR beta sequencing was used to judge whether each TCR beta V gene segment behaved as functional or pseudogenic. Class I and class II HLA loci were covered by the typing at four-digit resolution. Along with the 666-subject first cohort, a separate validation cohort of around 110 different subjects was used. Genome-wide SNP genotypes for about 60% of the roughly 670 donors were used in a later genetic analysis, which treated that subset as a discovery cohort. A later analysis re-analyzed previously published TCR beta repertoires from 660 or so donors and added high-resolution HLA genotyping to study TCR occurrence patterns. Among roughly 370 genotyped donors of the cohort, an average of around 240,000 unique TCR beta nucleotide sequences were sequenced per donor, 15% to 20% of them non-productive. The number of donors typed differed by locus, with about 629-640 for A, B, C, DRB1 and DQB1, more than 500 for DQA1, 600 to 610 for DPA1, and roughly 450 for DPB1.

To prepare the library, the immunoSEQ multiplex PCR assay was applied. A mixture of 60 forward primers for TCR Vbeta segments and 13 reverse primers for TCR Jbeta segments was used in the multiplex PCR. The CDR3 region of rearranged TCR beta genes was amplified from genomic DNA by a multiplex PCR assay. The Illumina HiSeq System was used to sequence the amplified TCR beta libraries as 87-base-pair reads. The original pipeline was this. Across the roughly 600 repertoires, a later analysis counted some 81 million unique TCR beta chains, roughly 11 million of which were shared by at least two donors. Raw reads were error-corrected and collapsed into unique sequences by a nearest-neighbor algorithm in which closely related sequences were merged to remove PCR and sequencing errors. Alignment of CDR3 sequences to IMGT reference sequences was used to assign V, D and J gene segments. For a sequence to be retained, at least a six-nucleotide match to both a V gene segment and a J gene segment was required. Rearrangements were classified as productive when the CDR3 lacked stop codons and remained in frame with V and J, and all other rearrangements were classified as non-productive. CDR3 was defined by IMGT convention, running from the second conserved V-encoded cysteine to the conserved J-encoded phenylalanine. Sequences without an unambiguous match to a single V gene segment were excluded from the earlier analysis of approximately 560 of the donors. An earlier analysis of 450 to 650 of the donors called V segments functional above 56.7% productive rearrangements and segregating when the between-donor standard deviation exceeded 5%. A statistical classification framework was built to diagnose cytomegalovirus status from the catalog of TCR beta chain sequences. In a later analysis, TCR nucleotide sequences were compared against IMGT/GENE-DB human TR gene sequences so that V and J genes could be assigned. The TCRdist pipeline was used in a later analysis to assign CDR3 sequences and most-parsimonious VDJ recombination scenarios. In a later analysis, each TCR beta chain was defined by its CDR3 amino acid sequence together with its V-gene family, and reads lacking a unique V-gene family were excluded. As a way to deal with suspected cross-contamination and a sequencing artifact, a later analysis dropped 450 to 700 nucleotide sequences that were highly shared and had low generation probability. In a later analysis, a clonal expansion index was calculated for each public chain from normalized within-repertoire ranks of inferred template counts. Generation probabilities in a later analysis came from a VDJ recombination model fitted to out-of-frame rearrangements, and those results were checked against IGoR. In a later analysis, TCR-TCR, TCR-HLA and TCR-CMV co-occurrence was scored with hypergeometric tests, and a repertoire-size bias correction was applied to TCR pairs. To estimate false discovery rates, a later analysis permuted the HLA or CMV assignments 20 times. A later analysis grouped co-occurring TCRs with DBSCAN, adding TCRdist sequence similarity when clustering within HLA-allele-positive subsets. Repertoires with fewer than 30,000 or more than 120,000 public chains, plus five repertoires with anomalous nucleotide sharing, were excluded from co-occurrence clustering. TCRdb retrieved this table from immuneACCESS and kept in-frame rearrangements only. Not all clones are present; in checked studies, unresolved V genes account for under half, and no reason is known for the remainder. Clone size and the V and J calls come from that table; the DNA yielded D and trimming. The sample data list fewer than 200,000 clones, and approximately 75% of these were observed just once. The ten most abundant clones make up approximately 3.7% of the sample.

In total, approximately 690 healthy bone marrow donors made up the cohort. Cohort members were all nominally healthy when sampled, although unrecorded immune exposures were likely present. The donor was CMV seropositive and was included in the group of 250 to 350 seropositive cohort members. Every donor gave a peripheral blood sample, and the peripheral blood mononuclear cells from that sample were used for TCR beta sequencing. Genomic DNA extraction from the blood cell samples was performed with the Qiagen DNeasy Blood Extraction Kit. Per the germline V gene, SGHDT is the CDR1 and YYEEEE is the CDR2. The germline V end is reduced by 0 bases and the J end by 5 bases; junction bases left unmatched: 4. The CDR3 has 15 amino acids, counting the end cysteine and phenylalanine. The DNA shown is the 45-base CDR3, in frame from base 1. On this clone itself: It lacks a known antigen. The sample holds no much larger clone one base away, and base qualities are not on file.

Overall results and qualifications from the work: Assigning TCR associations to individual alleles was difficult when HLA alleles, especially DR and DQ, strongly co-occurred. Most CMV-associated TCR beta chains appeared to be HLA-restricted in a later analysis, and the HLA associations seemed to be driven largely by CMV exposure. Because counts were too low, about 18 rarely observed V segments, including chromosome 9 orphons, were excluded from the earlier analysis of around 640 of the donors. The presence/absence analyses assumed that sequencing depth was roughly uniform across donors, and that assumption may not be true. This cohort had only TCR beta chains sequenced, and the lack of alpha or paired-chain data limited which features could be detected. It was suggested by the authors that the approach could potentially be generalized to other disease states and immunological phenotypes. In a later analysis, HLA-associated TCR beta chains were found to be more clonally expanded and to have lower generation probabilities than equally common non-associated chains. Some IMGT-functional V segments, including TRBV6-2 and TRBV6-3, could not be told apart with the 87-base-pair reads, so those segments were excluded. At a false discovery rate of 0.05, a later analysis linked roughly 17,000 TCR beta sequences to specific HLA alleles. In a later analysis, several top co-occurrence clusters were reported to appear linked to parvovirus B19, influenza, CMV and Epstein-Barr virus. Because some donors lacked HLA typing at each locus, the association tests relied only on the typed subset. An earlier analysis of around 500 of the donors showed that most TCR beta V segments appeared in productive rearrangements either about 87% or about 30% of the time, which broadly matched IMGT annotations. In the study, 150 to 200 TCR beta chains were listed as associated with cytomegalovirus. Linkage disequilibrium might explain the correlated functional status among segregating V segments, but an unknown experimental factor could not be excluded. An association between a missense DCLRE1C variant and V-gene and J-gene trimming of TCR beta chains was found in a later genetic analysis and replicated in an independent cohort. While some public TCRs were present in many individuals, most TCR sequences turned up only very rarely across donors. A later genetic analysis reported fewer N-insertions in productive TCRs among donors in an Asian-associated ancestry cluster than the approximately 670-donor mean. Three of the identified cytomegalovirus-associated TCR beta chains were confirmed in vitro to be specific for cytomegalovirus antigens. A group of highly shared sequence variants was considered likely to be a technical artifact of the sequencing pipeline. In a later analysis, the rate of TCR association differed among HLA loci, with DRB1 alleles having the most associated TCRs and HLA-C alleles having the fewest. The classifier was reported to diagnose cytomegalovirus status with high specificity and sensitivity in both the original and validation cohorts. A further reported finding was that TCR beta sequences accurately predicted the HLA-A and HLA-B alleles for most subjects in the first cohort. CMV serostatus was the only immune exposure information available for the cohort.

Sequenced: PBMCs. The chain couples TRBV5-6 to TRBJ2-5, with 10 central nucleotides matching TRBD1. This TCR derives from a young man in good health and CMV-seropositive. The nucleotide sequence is TGTGCCAGCAGCTTGGCGGGGACAGGGGAGGAGACCCAGTACTTC. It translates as CASSLAGTGEETQYF.